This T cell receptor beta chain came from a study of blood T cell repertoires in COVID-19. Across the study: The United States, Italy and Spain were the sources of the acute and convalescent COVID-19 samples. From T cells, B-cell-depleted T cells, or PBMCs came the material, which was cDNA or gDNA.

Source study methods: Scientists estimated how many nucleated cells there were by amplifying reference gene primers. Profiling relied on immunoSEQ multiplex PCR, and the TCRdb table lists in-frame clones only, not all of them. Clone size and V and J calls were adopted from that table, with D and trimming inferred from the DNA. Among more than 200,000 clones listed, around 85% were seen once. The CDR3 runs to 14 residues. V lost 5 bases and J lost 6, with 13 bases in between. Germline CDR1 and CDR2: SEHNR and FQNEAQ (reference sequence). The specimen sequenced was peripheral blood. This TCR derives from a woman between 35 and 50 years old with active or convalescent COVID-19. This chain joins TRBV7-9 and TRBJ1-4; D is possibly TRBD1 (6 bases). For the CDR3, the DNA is TGTGCCAGCAGCCTCGGGACACTTTATGAAAAACTGTTTTTT. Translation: CASSLGTLYEKLFF.